This entry describes one T cell receptor (beta chain). Its cognate antigen is unknown. These data belong to a study of graft-versus-host responses after intestinal transplantation. Study observations and caveats: GvH clones surfaced in recipient marrow, some emerging earlier in ileum or blood.

The assay was immunoSEQ multiplex PCR, and TCRdb's table has in-frame clones only and misses some. The table lists some 77,000 clones, about 90% of them singletons. Germline V gene sequence: CDR1 LGHNT, CDR2 FRNRAP. This CDR3 is built from 13 residues. V lost 2 bases, J lost 13 bases, and 15 bases lay in between. The input for sequencing was PBMCs, taken 98 days after intestinal transplantation. The receptor was isolated from a human patient who received an intestinal transplant, so some T cells may come from the graft donor. The chain couples TRBV12-5 to TRBJ2-1; TRBD2 is a possible D gene (5 bases). The CDR3 nucleotides read TGTGCTAGTGGTTTGTTTGGCCCGGGAAACCAGTTCTTC. Translation gives CASGLFGPGNQFF.